A selection of T cell receptor beta chains follows, all from one sample in a study of cytotoxic CD8 clonotypes in ibrutinib-treated CLL. Assay: immunoSEQ multiplex PCR; the TCRdb copy retains only in-frame clones and omits some. Here the sample spans 65,000 to 90,000 clones, around 78% being singletons. Specimen: PBMCs, collected after 24 months of ibrutinib treatment. The source is a human donor with chronic lymphocytic leukemia. CDR3s include the opening cysteine and the closing phenylalanine or tryptophan. D genes are given only for firm matches. Size tells how often a clone was seen (once, few, many) or the class of an expanded clone, and some rows leave it out.

V,J,D,size,DNA,CDR3
TRBV5-4,TRBJ2-7,NA,NA,TGTGCCAGCAGCTTGGACCCGACGGTCCCCTACGAGCAGTACTTC,CASSLDPTVPYEQYF
TRBV5-1,TRBJ1-5,TRBD1,once,TGCGCCAGCAGCGAGGGCTCCACAGGGGGCAATCAGCCCCAGCATTTT,CASSEGSTGGNQPQHF
TRBV11-2,TRBJ2-1,NA,NA,TGTGCCAGCAGCTCAGGGGTGGGAGGAAATTACAATGAGCAGTTCTTC,CASSSGVGGNYNEQFF
TRBV6-5,TRBJ1-2,TRBD1,NA,TGTGCCAGCAGCAGGACAGGGGGCAGTTTTCGTGGCTACACCTTC,CASSRTGGSFRGYTF
TRBV9,TRBJ2-1,TRBD2,NA,TGTGCCCTCAGAAGGTTGGGGACTAGAGCCTACAATGAGCAGTTCTTC,CALRRLGTRAYNEQFF
TRBV6-1,TRBJ1-5,NA,once,TGTGCCAGCCGGGCAGGGACTTTGGGCAATCAGCCCCAGCATTTT,CASRAGTLGNQPQHF
TRBV7-9,TRBJ2-7,TRBD2,NA,TGTGCCAGCAGCTTAGGACTAGCGGGAATCGAGCAGTACTTC,CASSLGLAGIEQYF
TRBV15,TRBJ2-3,NA,NA,TGTGCCACCAGTGTGGCAGATACGCAGTATTTT,CATSVADTQYF
TRBV14,TRBJ2-1,TRBD1,NA,TGTGCCAGCAGCCAAGTTTGGGGACAGGGTATTAATTACAATGAGCAGTTCTTC,CASSQVWGQGINYNEQFF
TRBV14,TRBJ2-5,NA,NA,TGTGCCAGCAGCCAAGACTTGGGACTTAGCGAGACCCAGTACTTC,CASSQDLGLSETQYF
TRBV9,TRBJ1-5,NA,NA,TGTGCCAGCAGCGTATCGGGACTAGGGCCCCAGCATTTT,CASSVSGLGPQHF
TRBV19,TRBJ2-2,NA,NA,TGTGCCAGTAGTATAAGCCAGAACACCGGGGAGCTGTTTTTT,CASSISQNTGELFF
TRBV30,TRBJ1-4,NA,NA,TGTGCCTGGAGTTCCCAGGGCGCGGGAAAACTGTTTTTT,CAWSSQGAGKLFF
TRBV30,TRBJ1-3,TRBD1,NA,TGTGCCTGGAGTAACGATCATCCGGGACAGGGACAAACCCGCTCTGGAAACACCATATATTTT,CAWSNDHPGQGQTRSGNTIYF
TRBV5-1,TRBJ1-4,TRBD1,NA,TGCGCCAGCAGCTTGGGGTTACAGGGGCAGACAACTAATGAAAAACTGTTTTTT,CASSLGLQGQTTNEKLFF
TRBV7-2,TRBJ2-7,TRBD1,NA,TGTGCCAGCAGCCCAGGGGGCGGAAGGTCCTACGAGCAGTACTTC,CASSPGGGRSYEQYF
TRBV28,TRBJ1-5,NA,NA,TGTGCCAGCACCTCGAGACCGAGCAATCAGCCCCAGCATTTT,CASTSRPSNQPQHF
TRBV28,TRBJ1-4,TRBD1,NA,TGTGCCAGCAGTTCGCTGACAGGGGGCGGTCGTAATGAAAAACTGTTTTTT,CASSSLTGGGRNEKLFF
TRBV15,TRBJ1-3,NA,NA,TGTGCCACCAGCAGAGATCTTCGTGGAAACACCATATATTTT,CATSRDLRGNTIYF
TRBV5-4,TRBJ2-4,NA,NA,TGTGCCAGCAGCTCAGGAGGAGGGGGGCTCGGAAACATTCAGTACTTC,CASSSGGGGLGNIQYF
TRBV4-2,TRBJ1-3,TRBD1,NA,TGTGCCAGCAGCCGCCAAGACTCGGGGACAGGGGGCTTTCGTTCTGGAAACACCATATATTTT,CASSRQDSGTGGFRSGNTIYF
TRBV5-1,TRBJ2-3,TRBD1,NA,TGCGCCAGCGAGACGACAGGGGGCGAGGGTACGCAGTATTTT,CASETTGGEGTQYF
TRBV13,TRBJ2-3,TRBD2,NA,TGTGCCAGCAGCTTAAAAGCGGGAGTTTCTGCAGATACGCAGTATTTT,CASSLKAGVSADTQYF
TRBV7-6,TRBJ2-3,NA,NA,TGTGCCAGCAGCGTCGCAGCCGCTAGCACAGATACGCAGTATTTT,CASSVAAASTDTQYF
TRBV5-4,TRBJ2-7,NA,NA,TGTGCCAGCAGCTTGGAGAAGGACAGGGTCGGGGGGCAGCAGTACTTC,CASSLEKDRVGGQQYF
TRBV7-2,TRBJ2-6,NA,NA,TGTGCCAGCAGCTACGAGTGGTCTGGGGCCAACGTCCTGACTTTC,CASSYEWSGANVLTF
TRBV5-6,TRBJ2-1,NA,NA,TGTGCCAGCAGTCCTGCCCCTAGCACGGGAGTGAAGCAGTTCTTC,CASSPAPSTGVKQFF
TRBV13,TRBJ2-7,TRBD2,NA,TGTGCCAGCAGCCGGACTAGCGGGAGGGGACCCTACGAGCAGTACTTC,CASSRTSGRGPYEQYF
TRBV18,TRBJ2-2,TRBD1,NA,TGTGCCAGCTCACCCGGGACAGTGAACACCGGGGAGCTGTTTTTT,CASSPGTVNTGELFF
TRBV5-1,TRBJ2-1,NA,NA,TGCGCCAGCAGAAACTACAATGAGCAGTTCTTC,CASRNYNEQFF
TRBV2,TRBJ2-7,TRBD1,NA,TGTGCCAGCAACAGACAGGGGTACGAGCAGTACTTC,CASNRQGYEQYF
TRBV5-1,TRBJ2-1,TRBD1,NA,TGCGCCAGCAGCGTGGGTGGCAGGGGGCCTGGGACCCCGAGGGAGCAGTTCTTC,CASSVGGRGPGTPREQFF
TRBV7-9,TRBJ2-5,NA,once,TGTGCCTCCTCTCGTTACGGTTTTGCAGAGACCCAGTACTTC,CASSRYGFAETQYF
TRBV5-4,TRBJ1-4,TRBD1,NA,TGTGCCAGCAGCTTGGGACAGGGGAAGGGTAGGGAAAAACTGTTTTTT,CASSLGQGKGREKLFF
TRBV30,TRBJ2-3,NA,NA,TGTGCCTGGAGCCTGGACGACCACCCCGGTGATACGCAGTATTTT,CAWSLDDHPGDTQYF
TRBV5-1,TRBJ2-2,TRBD2,NA,TGCGCCAGCAGCAAAAACTTAGCGGGAGCGTCTGTCGGGGAGCTGTTTTTT,CASSKNLAGASVGELFF
TRBV7-8,TRBJ2-2,TRBD2,NA,TGTGCCAGCAGCTTTAGCGGGAAGGTCGGGGAGCTGTTTTTT,CASSFSGKVGELFF
TRBV30,TRBJ1-5,NA,NA,TGTGCCTGGAGTGGAGGGGCCAGCAATCAGCCCCAGCATTTT,CAWSGGASNQPQHF
TRBV28,TRBJ2-7,NA,NA,TGTGCCAGCAGTTTACTTTTGGGCGGGCCATACTTC,CASSLLLGGPYF
TRBV4-2,TRBJ1-2,NA,NA,TGTGCCAGCAGCCTAGGACTATATGGCTACACCTTC,CASSLGLYGYTF
TRBV5-6,TRBJ2-3,NA,NA,TGTGCCAGCAGCCCGGGGGGTAGGGGGCGTGCAGATACGCAGTATTTT,CASSPGGRGRADTQYF